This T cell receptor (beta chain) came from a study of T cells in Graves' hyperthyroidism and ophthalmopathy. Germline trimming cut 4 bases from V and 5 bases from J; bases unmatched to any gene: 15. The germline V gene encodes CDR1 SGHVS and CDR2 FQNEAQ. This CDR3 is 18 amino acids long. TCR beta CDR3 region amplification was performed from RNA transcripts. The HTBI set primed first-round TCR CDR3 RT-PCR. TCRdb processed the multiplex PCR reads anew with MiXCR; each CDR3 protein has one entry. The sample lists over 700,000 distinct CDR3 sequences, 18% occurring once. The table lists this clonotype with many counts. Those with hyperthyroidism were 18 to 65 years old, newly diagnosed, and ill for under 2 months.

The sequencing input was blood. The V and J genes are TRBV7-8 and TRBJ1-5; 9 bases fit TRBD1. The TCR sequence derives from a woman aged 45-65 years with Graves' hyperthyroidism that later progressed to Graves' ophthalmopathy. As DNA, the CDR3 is TGTGCCAGCAGCTCGGTTGGGGCCTCCGGGACAGGGTATCAGCCCCAGCATTTT. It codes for CASSSVGASGTGYQPQHF.